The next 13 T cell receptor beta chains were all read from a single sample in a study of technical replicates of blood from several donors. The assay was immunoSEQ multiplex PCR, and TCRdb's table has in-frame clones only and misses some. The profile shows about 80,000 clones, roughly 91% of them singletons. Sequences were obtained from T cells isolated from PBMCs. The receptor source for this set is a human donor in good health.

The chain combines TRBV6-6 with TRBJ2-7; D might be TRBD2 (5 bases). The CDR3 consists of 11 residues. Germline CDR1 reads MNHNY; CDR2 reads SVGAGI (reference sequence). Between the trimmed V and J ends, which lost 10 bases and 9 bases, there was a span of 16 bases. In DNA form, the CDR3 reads TGTGCCACCCGCGGGCGGGCTGTGCAGTACTTC. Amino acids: CATRGRAVQYF.

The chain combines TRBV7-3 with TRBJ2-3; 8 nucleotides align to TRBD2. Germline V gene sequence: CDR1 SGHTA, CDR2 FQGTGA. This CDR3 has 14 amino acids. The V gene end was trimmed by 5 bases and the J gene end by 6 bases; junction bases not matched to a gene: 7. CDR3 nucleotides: TGTGCCAGCAGCCAGGGACTAGTGGCTGATACGCAGTATTTT. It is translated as CASSQGLVADTQYF.

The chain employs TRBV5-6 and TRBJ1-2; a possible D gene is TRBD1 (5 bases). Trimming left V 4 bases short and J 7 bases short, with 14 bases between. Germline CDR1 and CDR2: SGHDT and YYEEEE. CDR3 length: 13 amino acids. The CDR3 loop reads CASSQVWGGGYTF. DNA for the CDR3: TGTGCCAGCAGCCAAGTATGGGGGGGTGGCTACACCTTC.

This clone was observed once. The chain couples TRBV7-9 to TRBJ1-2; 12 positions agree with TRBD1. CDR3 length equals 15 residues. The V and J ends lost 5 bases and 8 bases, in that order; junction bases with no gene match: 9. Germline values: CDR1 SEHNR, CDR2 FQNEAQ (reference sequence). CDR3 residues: CASSPRGQGARGYTF. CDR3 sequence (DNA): TGTGCCAGCAGCCCTCGGGGACAGGGGGCGCGCGGCTACACCTTC.

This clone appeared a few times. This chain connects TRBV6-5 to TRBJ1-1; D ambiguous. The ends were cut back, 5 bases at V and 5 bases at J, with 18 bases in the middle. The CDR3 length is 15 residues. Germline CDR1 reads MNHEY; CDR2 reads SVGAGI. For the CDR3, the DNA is TGTGCCAGCAGTGTGCCTGGACGGGGAGGAACTGAAGCTTTCTTT. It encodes CASSVPGRGGTEAFF.

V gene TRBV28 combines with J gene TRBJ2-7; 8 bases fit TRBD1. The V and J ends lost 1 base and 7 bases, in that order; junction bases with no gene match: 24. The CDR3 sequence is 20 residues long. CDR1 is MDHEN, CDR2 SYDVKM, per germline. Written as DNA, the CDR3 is TGTGCCAGCAGTTTATCTAGGACAGGGCCCGTAGGGGAGAACTACGTAGAGCAGTACTTC. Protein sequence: CASSLSRTGPVGENYVEQYF.

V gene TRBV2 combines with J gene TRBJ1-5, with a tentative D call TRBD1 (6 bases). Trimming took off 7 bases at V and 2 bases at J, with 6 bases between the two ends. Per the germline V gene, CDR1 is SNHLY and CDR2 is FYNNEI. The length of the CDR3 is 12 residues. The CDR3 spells CASTGGNQPQHF. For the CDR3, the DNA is TGTGCCAGCACAGGGGGCAATCAGCCCCAGCATTTT.

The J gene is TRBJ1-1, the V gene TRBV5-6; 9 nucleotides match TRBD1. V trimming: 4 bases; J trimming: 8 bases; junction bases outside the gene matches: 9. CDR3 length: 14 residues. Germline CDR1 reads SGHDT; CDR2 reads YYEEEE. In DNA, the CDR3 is TGTGCCAGCAGCCTGGGTCGGGGGACAGGGGAAGCTTTCTTT. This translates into CASSLGRGTGEAFF. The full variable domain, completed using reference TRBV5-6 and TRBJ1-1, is DAGVTQSPTHLIKTRGQQVTLRCSPKSGHDTVSWYQQALGQGPQFIFQYYEEEERQRGNFPDRFSGHQFPNYSSELNVNALLLGDSALYLCASSLGRGTGEAFFGQGTRLTVV.

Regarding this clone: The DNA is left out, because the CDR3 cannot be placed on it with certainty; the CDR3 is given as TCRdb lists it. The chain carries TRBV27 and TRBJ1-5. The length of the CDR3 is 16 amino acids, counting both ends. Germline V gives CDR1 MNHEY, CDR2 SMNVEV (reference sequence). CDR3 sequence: CASSSSGGNSNQPQHF.

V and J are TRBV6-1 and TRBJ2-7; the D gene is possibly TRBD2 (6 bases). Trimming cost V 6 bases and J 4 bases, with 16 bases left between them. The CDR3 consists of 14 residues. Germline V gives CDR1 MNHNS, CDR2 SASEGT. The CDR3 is CASRPAGPVYEQYF. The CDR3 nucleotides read TGTGCCAGCAGGCCCGCGGGACCAGTTTACGAGCAGTACTTC.

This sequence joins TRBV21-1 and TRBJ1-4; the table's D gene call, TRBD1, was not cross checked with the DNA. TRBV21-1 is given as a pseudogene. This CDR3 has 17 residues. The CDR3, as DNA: TGTGCCAGCAGCAAACAGCTCCTTCAGGTGAAGAATGAAAAACTGTTTTTT. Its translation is CASSKQLLQVKNEKLFF.

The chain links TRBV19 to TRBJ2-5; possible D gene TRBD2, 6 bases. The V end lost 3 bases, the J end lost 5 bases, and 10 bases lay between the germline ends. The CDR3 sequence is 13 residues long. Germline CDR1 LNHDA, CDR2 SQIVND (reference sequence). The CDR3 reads CASSIVGSETQYF. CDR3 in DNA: TGTGCCAGTAGTATCGTCGGGAGTGAGACCCAGTACTTC.

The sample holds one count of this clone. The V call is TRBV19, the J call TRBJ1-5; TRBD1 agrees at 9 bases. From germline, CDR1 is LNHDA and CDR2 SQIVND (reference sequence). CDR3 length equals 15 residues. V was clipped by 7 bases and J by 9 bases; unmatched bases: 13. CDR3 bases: TGTGCCAGTACCGTTGACAGGGGGGAAAGGTGGCCCCAGCATTTT. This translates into CASTVDRGERWPQHF.